A single sample is the source of the 27 T cell receptor beta chains below, sequenced in a study. TCRdb used MiXCR to reprocess the 5' RACE reads, holding one entry per CDR3 protein. This table holds roughly 6,600 distinct CDR3 sequences, 59% found once. The sequenced sample consisted of tumor-infiltrating memory CD4+ T cells sorted from the breast tumor. Subset indicated: memory CD4+ T cells, CD4+CD45RO+CD25-. The receptors were gathered from a female donor with breast cancer.

This clonotype was seen only a few times. V is TRBV29-1 and J is TRBJ1-1, with D hard to call. With 4 bases removed from V and 2 bases from J, the gap between germline ends came to 8 bases. Germline V lookup: CDR1 SQVTM, CDR2 ANQGSEA. This CDR3 is 12 amino acids long. The CDR3 DNA is TGCAGCGTTGTCACATCCAACACTGAAGCTTTCTTT. This gives the protein CSVVTSNTEAFF.

The chain uses TRBV7-3 and TRBJ2-3; 7 positions match TRBD1. V gave up 5 bases and J gave up 3 bases; unmatched junction bases: 5. Per germline, CDR1 SGHTA and CDR2 FQGTGA. The CDR3 has 14 residues. The CDR3 DNA sequence: TGTGCCAGCAGCCTAGGACAGGCTACAGATACGCAGTATTTT. This gives the protein CASSLGQATDTQYF.

This clonotype appeared a few times. The chain recombines TRBV20-1 with TRBJ2-3, with 10 positions matching TRBD2. The CDR3 runs 17 residues. Germline V gene data show CDR1 as DFQATT and CDR2 as SNEGSKA (reference sequence). Trimming took 0 bases from V and 6 from J; bases not matched to a gene: 12. The CDR3 bases are TGCAGTGCTAGAGATCGCTCTAGCGGGAGTAATCCGGATACGCAGTATTTT. It specifies CSARDRSSGSNPDTQYF.

The gene calls are TRBV20-1 and TRBJ2-3; D unresolved. This CDR3 has 12 amino acids. Germline CDR1 reads DFQATT; CDR2 reads SNEGSKA (reference sequence). V was pared by 1 base and J by 4 bases, with 6 bases between. DNA of the CDR3: TGCAGTGCTAGAGGCAACGCAGATACGCAGTATTTT. Residues: CSARGNADTQYF.

The table lists this clonotype with a few counts. The J gene is TRBJ2-5, the V gene TRBV5-1, with TRBD2 matching 10 bases. Germline loops: CDR1 SGHRS, CDR2 YFSETQ. The CDR3 sequence is 15 residues long. V gave up 0 bases and J gave up 5 bases; unmatched junction bases: 4. CDR3 sequence (DNA): TGCGCCAGCAGCTTGGCCGGGACTAGCGAGGAGACCCAGTACTTC. Translating it yields CASSLAGTSEETQYF.

This clonotype was observed a handful of times. The chain couples TRBV10-3 to TRBJ1-1; D unresolved. Trimming left V 3 bases short and J 4 bases short, with 15 bases between. Germline loops: CDR1 ENHRY, CDR2 SYGVKD. This CDR3 is built from 15 residues. The CDR3 nucleotides are TGTGCCATCAGTGATAAGAAAGGCGTCGGCACTGAAGCTTTCTTT. Translation gives CAISDKKGVGTEAFF.

The chain links TRBV12-3 or TRBV12-4 to TRBJ1-1, with D possibly TRBD1 on 5 matching bases. The CDR3 spans 14 residues. Trimming cost V 2 bases and J 2 bases, with 9 bases left between them. The CDR3 reads CASSLQTANTEAFF. CDR3 DNA: TGTGCCAGCAGTTTACAGACAGCCAACACTGAAGCTTTCTTT.

Details on this clonotype: A much larger clone differs by one base, so this may be a read error. The final CDR3 position lacks the conserved phenylalanine or tryptophan, pointing to a likely read error. The J gene is TRBJ2-7, the V gene TRBV7-2; D remains unclear. This CDR3 contains 15 residues. With 1 base removed from V and 3 bases from J, the gap between germline ends came to 13 bases. Germline V lookup: CDR1 SGHTA, CDR2 FQGNSA. The CDR3 here is CASSLGVVLNYEQYL. Written as DNA, the CDR3 is TGTGCCAGCAGCTTAGGGGTGGTTCTGAACTACGAGCAGTACTTA.

With regard to this clonotype: The CDR3 end shows no conserved phenylalanine or tryptophan, and so a read error is likely. The rearrangement joins TRBV10-3 to TRBJ2-1, with TRBD1 matching over 7 bases. The CDR3 loop spans 20 amino acids. CDR1 and CDR2 from the germline V gene are ENHRY and SYGVKD. Trimming removed 2 bases from V and 0 bases from J; junction bases left unmatched: 16. CDR3 nucleotide sequence: TGTGCCATCAGTGAGCCATGGGGGTTACAGGGGATAAACTCCTACAATGAGCAGTTCCTC. Translating gives CAISEPWGLQGINSYNEQFL.

The chain is built from TRBV20-1 and TRBJ1-4, with D unclear. Germline V gives CDR1 DFQATT, CDR2 SNEGSKA (reference sequence). CDR3 size: 14 residues. Trimming took off 2 bases at V and 5 bases at J, with 12 bases between the two ends. The DNA of the CDR3 is TGCAGTGCTAGAAGTGTGGACCAGAATGAAAAACTGTTTTTT. Translation: CSARSVDQNEKLFF.

V and J are TRBV28 and TRBJ2-7; 11 nucleotides align to TRBD2. The CDR3 is made up of 14 amino acids. The V segment lost 5 bases and the J segment 6 bases; nucleotides outside the gene matches: 6. Germline lookup yields CDR1 MDHEN and CDR2 SYDVKM. The DNA of the CDR3 is TGTGCCAGCAGTCTGGGACTAGCGGTAGGCGAGCAGTACTTC. Its protein product is CASSLGLAVGEQYF.

The chain links TRBV12-3 or TRBV12-4 to TRBJ1-5; no clear D. V lost 3 bases, J lost 8 bases, and 14 bases lay in between. The CDR3 runs 14 residues. This chain's CDR3 is CASSFSLAEEPQHF. Here the CDR3 DNA reads TGTGCCAGCAGTTTCTCCCTTGCGGAGGAGCCCCAGCATTTT.

This clonotype was seen more than once but under ten times. This chain connects TRBV12-3 or TRBV12-4 to TRBJ2-3, with D hard to call. The CDR3 contains 12 residues. With 2 bases removed from V and 4 bases from J, the gap between germline ends came to 4 bases. CDR3 loop: CASSLLADTQYF. The CDR3 region has the DNA TGTGCCAGCAGTTTATTGGCAGATACGCAGTATTTT.

This clonotype was seen just once. The rearrangement links TRBV12-3 or TRBV12-4 to TRBJ2-7, with D hard to call. Trimming stripped 5 bases from V and 7 bases from J, with 9 bases between. This CDR3 is built from 11 residues. The CDR3 is CASSLRWEQYF. Here the CDR3 DNA reads TGTGCCAGCAGTCTCAGATGGGAGCAGTACTTC.

This clonotype is large within its sample. The chain joins TRBV5-1 to TRBJ1-2; 7 positions match TRBD1. Germline assignment: CDR1 SGHRS and CDR2 YFSETQ. This CDR3 is 15 amino acids long. With V trimmed by 0 bases and J by 7 bases, 9 bases remained unmatched. The CDR3 region has the DNA TGCGCCAGCAGCTTGGCAGGACAGGTTTCCACTGGCTACACCTTC. Protein sequence: CASSLAGQVSTGYTF.

J is TRBJ1-1 and V is TRBV28; TRBD1 agrees at 7 bases. The CDR3 totals 16 residues. Germline loops: CDR1 MDHEN, CDR2 SYDVKM. V lost 5 bases and J lost 2; bases outside the gene matches: 11. CDR3 residues: CASSPPFGGGNTEAFF. Here the CDR3 DNA reads TGTGCCAGCAGTCCGCCCTTTGGAGGGGGCAACACTGAAGCTTTCTTT. The full variable domain, rest sourced from reference TRBV28 and TRBJ1-1, is DVKVTQSSRYLVKRTGEKVFLECVQDMDHENMFWYRQDPGLGLRLIYFSYDVKMKEKGDIPEGYSVSREKKERFSLILESASTNQTSMYLCASSPPFGGGNTEAFFGQGTRLTVV.

This chain joins TRBV9 and TRBJ2-3; 10 bases match TRBD1. The CDR3 runs to 16 residues. Looked up from germline, CDR1 is SGDLS and CDR2 is YYNGEE. With 0 bases clipped from V and 10 bases from J, the junction kept 11 bases outside the gene matches. The CDR3 region is CASSVGGTGVVKAQYF. The CDR3 DNA reads TGTGCCAGCAGCGTAGGGGGGACAGGGGTCGTCAAAGCGCAGTATTTT.

The chain has TRBV12-3 or TRBV12-4 and TRBJ1-5; the D gene is possibly TRBD1 (5 bases). The CDR3 covers 15 residues. The V end was cut by 3 bases, the J end by 3 bases, with 12 bases between. CDR3 protein: CASSLSTGYNQPQHF. In DNA, the CDR3 is TGTGCCAGCAGTTTGAGCACAGGATACAATCAGCCCCAGCATTTT.

CDR3 sequence reads: CASSRRMTGGAYEQYF. Here the CDR3 DNA reads TGTGCCAGCAGCCGCCGGATGACGGGAGGTGCCTACGAGCAGTACTTC. The chain combines TRBV5-6 with TRBJ2-7; 7 bases agree with TRBD2. The V segment lost 4 bases and the J segment 2 bases; nucleotides outside the gene matches: 12. The CDR3 contains 16 residues. The V gene's germline CDR1 is SGHDT and CDR2 YYEEEE.

This clonotype came up once. Its ends do not fully match the called genes, so a read error is possible. The chain couples TRBV18 to TRBJ1-2, with a weak D call TRBD1 (6 bases). The CDR3 sequence is 15 residues long. Per germline, CDR1 KGHSH and CDR2 LQKENI. For the CDR3, the DNA is TGCGCCAGCAGCTACCTGACCGACAGGATCTATGGCTACACCTTC. Translating it yields CASSYLTDRIYGYTF.

The gene calls are TRBV6-5 and TRBJ2-6; no reliable D call. Looked up from germline, CDR1 is MNHEY and CDR2 is SVGAGI. This CDR3 is 12 amino acids long. With 4 bases removed from V and 2 bases from J, the gap between germline ends came to 0 bases. CDR3 DNA: TGTGCCAGCAGTTCTGGGGCCAACGTCCTGACTTTC. Translation: CASSSGANVLTF.

By sample share, this clonotype is medium-sized (0.01 to 0.1%). The chain carries TRBV20-1 and TRBJ1-1; TRBD1 is a possible D gene (5 bases). Germline values: CDR1 DFQATT, CDR2 SNEGSKA (reference sequence). The CDR3 has 16 amino acids. V was trimmed by 0 bases and J by 1 base, leaving 15 bases between them. DNA for the CDR3: TGCAGTGCTAGAGATCACGACGGGGCAGCGAACACTGAAGCTTTCTTT. It translates to CSARDHDGAANTEAFF.

The chain combines TRBV5-1 with TRBJ2-1; the match to TRBD2 covers 8 bases. Looked up from germline, CDR1 is SGHRS and CDR2 is YFSETQ. The CDR3 contains 16 residues. Trimming took 1 base from V and 5 from J; bases not matched to a gene: 8. CDR3 sequence: CASSLLVAGPHNEQFF. The CDR3 bases are TGCGCCAGCAGCTTGTTGGTAGCGGGACCTCACAATGAGCAGTTCTTC.

This clonotype was seen more than once but under ten times. This chain links TRBV20-1 with TRBJ2-1, with 13 bases that match TRBD2. The CDR3 consists of 17 residues. Germline CDR1 DFQATT, CDR2 SNEGSKA (reference sequence). With V trimmed by 5 bases and J by 1 base, 8 bases remained unmatched. In DNA, the CDR3 is TGCAGTGCTCAATCTATGACTAGCGGGAGGTCCTACAATGAGCAGTTCTTC. Amino acid sequence: CSAQSMTSGRSYNEQFF.

The V and J genes are TRBV7-3 and TRBJ2-1, with D unclear. The CDR3 totals 13 residues. Per the germline V gene, CDR1 is SGHTA and CDR2 is FQGTGA. Between the trimmed V and J ends, which lost 5 bases and 5 bases, there was a span of 10 bases. The CDR3 region is CASSEGLDNEQFF. In DNA form, the CDR3 reads TGTGCCAGCAGCGAAGGGCTCGACAATGAGCAGTTCTTC.

Details on this clonotype: The junction does not match germline at one end; this may be a read error. The chain recombines TRBV12-3 or TRBV12-4 with TRBJ1-1; 8 bases align to TRBD1. The CDR3 has 14 amino acids. This chain's CDR3 is CASRDRAGGAEAYF. The CDR3 DNA is TGTGCCAGCAGGGACAGGGCGGGCGGCGCTGAAGCTTACTTT.

Comments on this clonotype: The junction differs from germline at one of its ends, possibly a read error. CDR3 loop: CACSQEFLRTEAFF. CDR3 in DNA: TGTGCCTGCAGCCAAGAATTTTTGCGGACTGAAGCTTTCTTT. The chain recombines TRBV4-2 with TRBJ1-1; no clear D gene. The CDR3 extends over 14 amino acids. Germline V gene sequence: CDR1 LGHNA, CDR2 YNFKEQ.